This T cell receptor (beta chain) originates from a study of radiation and T cells in renal cell carcinoma. General study results and limits: From baseline, blood top tumor clonotypes peaked at 2 weeks post-radiation.

Assay used: immunoSEQ multiplex PCR; TCRdb lists only in-frame clones, some missing. The sample has around 78,000 clones, roughly nine tenths seen once. Worth noting for this clone: The antigen is undetermined.

The ends were cut back, 7 bases at V and 0 bases at J, with 9 bases in the middle. CDR1 and CDR2 (germline): LNHDA, SQIVND (reference sequence). This CDR3 is 14 amino acids long. Time point specified: blood 4 weeks post-SBRT, at nephrectomy. The treatment was: 15 Gy SBRT to primary tumor, nephrectomy 4 weeks later. The clonotype originates from a woman aged 70 to 79 with renal cell carcinoma. This specimen was blood, taken from a patient whose treatment included radiotherapy and nephrectomy. The gene calls are TRBV19 and TRBJ2-2; no clear D gene. The CDR3 here is CASITEPNTGELFF. For the CDR3, the DNA is TGTGCCAGTATTACTGAGCCGAACACCGGGGAGCTGTTTTTT.